One sample yielded the 21 T cell receptor beta chains listed below, sequenced in a study of blood T cell repertoires in COVID-19. Assay used: immunoSEQ multiplex PCR; TCRdb lists only in-frame clones, some missing. The repertoire includes approximately 140,000 clones, under 90% of them detected once, and 8% to 10% sits in the top ten. The sequencing sample was made of peripheral blood. The receptors stem from a woman of 80 years or more in a cohort sampled during active or convalescent COVID-19.

This clone appeared a few times. The chain is built from TRBV11-1 and TRBJ1-6, with a weak D call TRBD1 (5 bases). This CDR3 is built from 15 residues. The germline V and J ends were trimmed by 4 bases and 5 bases, with 12 bases remaining between them. Germline loops: CDR1 SGHAT, CDR2 FQDESV (reference sequence). CDR3 loop: CASSSDKVNNSPLHF. The CDR3 DNA is TGTGCCAGCAGCTCGGACAAGGTCAATAATTCACCCCTCCACTTT.

The chain joins TRBV19 to TRBJ2-5, with 9 bases matching TRBD1. The CDR3 extends over 16 amino acids. CDR1 and CDR2 (germline): LNHDA, SQIVND (reference sequence). The V gene end was trimmed by 4 bases and the J gene end by 1 base; junction bases not matched to a gene: 7. CDR3 sequence reads: CASSTSDRGIQETQYF. CDR3 nucleotides: TGTGCCAGTAGTACGTCGGACAGGGGAATCCAAGAGACCCAGTACTTC.

The chain joins TRBV5-1 to TRBJ2-7; D is undetermined. CDR3 length: 14 amino acids. Germline CDR1 and CDR2: SGHRS and YFSETQ. V was shortened by 0 bases and J by 3 bases, with 10 bases between the two germline ends. The CDR3 nucleotides are TGCGCCAGCAGCTTGGCATTTACGGGCTACGAGCAGTACTTC. Translation: CASSLAFTGYEQYF.

The V call is TRBV16, the J call TRBJ1-6, with TRBD1 matching over 8 bases. The V and J ends lost 4 bases and 7 bases, in that order; junction bases with no gene match: 6. CDR1 is KGHSY, CDR2 FQNENV, per germline. The CDR3 sequence is 15 residues long. CDR3 loop: CASSPRTGLNSPLHF. For the CDR3, the DNA is TGTGCCAGCAGCCCCCGGACAGGGCTAAATTCACCCCTCCACTTT.

This sequence joins TRBV30 and TRBJ1-4, with TRBD1 matching 7 bases. The CDR3 loop spans 14 amino acids. The V gene's germline CDR1 is GTSNPN and CDR2 SVGIG (reference sequence). The junction had 8 bases not matched to a gene; V was cut back by 7 bases and J by 3 bases. CDR3 loop: CASRTGTANEKLFF. The CDR3 DNA is TGTGCCTCCAGGACCGGGACAGCTAATGAAAAACTGTTTTTT.

The V call is TRBV2, the J call TRBJ1-4; TRBD1 matches at 8 bases. With 6 bases clipped from V and 7 bases from J, the junction kept 4 bases outside the gene matches. Germline CDR1 SNHLY, CDR2 FYNNEI. The length of the CDR3 is 13 residues. The CDR3 DNA sequence: TGTGCCAGCAGCGGTGACAGGGGTGAAAAACTGTTTTTT. Amino acid sequence: CASSGDRGEKLFF.

The chain joins TRBV9 to TRBJ2-3, with D unclear. From germline, CDR1 is SGDLS and CDR2 YYNGEE. V was shortened by 2 bases and J by 2 bases, with 9 bases between the two germline ends. The CDR3 totals 14 residues. CDR3 residues: CASSVQKDTDTQYF. CDR3 in DNA: TGTGCCAGCAGCGTCCAGAAAGACACAGATACGCAGTATTTT.

The rearrangement joins TRBV15 to TRBJ2-1; 7 bases are a match to TRBD2. The ends lost 5 bases at V and 6 bases at J; junction bases unmatched: 10. Germline V lookup: CDR1 LNHNV, CDR2 YYDKDF (reference sequence). There are 15 residues in the CDR3. This chain's CDR3 is CATSLEGGGTNEQFF. CDR3 DNA: TGTGCCACCAGCTTGGAGGGCGGGGGTACCAATGAGCAGTTCTTC. Looking up the rest from reference TRBV15 and TRBJ2-1 gives the full variable domain: DAMVIQNPRYQVTQFGKPVTLSCSQTLNHNVMYWYQQKSSQAPKLLFHYYDKDFNNEADTPDNFQSRRPNTSFCFLDIRSPGLGDTAMYLCATSLEGGGTNEQFFGPGTRLTVL.

J is TRBJ2-7 and V is TRBV7-9, with 7 bases fitting TRBD1. Germline lookup yields CDR1 SEHNR and CDR2 FQNEAQ (reference sequence). V gave up 5 bases and J gave up 3 bases; unmatched junction bases: 7. The CDR3 has 14 residues. The CDR3 coding sequence is TGTGCCAGCAGCATTACCGGGACAGACTACGAGCAGTACTTC. Its translation: CASSITGTDYEQYF.

This clone was found once. The rearrangement links TRBV18 to TRBJ2-3, with D unresolved. Germline values: CDR1 KGHSH, CDR2 LQKENI. This CDR3 has 12 residues. Trimming took 2 bases from V and 3 from J, leaving 3 bases between them. CDR3 sequence: CASSPETDTQYF. CDR3 sequence (DNA): TGTGCCAGCTCACCAGAGACAGATACGCAGTATTTT.

This chain uses TRBV5-6 with TRBJ2-5; weak D call: TRBD1 (6 bases). The ends were cut back, 4 bases at V and 9 bases at J, with 16 bases in the middle. There are 13 residues in the CDR3. Looked up from germline, CDR1 is SGHDT and CDR2 is YYEEEE. The chain's CDR3 is CASSRLTTGSQYF. In nucleotides, the CDR3 is TGTGCCAGCAGCAGACTAACCACAGGGTCCCAGTACTTC.

The rearrangement uses TRBV5-1 and TRBJ1-1; 10 positions agree with TRBD1. With V trimmed by 7 bases and J by 3 bases, 6 bases remained unmatched. Germline V gene data show CDR1 as SGHRS and CDR2 as YFSETQ. CDR3 length equals 14 residues. The CDR3 nucleotides read TGCGCCAGCGGACCCGGGACAGGGGACACTGAAGCTTTCTTT. This translates into CASGPGTGDTEAFF.

Concerning this clone itself: The junction does not match germline at one end; this may be a read error. The rearrangement joins TRBV27 to TRBJ2-2, with 7 bases identical to TRBD1. CDR1 MNHEY and CDR2 SMNVEV come from the germline V gene (reference sequence). This CDR3 comprises 14 residues. CDR3 sequence: CASSRPGGTEELFF. The CDR3 DNA reads as TGTGCCAGCAGTAGACCAGGGGGAACCGAGGAGCTGTTTTTT.

This clone was detected only a few times. The chain joins TRBV2 to TRBJ1-2; TRBD1 might be the D (5 bases). The CDR3 is made up of 14 amino acids. V lost 2 bases and J 4 bases, leaving 11 bases between the germline ends. Looked up from germline, CDR1 is SNHLY and CDR2 is FYNNEI. For the CDR3, the DNA is TGTGCCAGCAGTGAAAGTAGGGGTAGCTATGGCTACACCTTC. Amino acid sequence: CASSESRGSYGYTF. The full variable domain, completed using reference TRBV2 and TRBJ1-2, is EPEVTQTPSHQVTQMGQEVILRCVPISNHLYFYWYRQILGQKVEFLVSFYNNEISEKSEIFDDQFSVERPDGSNFTLKIRSTKLEDSAMYFCASSESRGSYGYTFGSGTRLTVV.

The chain couples TRBV10-3 to TRBJ2-7; D uncertain. CDR1 is ENHRY and CDR2 is SYGVKD in the germline V gene. The germline V and J ends were trimmed by 1 base and 2 bases, with 9 bases remaining between them. This CDR3 region has 14 residues. The CDR3 bases are TGTGCCATCAGTGAGTTGGGCTCTCCCTACGAGCAGTACGTC. It specifies CAISELGSPYEQYV.

The J gene is TRBJ1-2, the V gene TRBV5-1, with D perhaps TRBD1 (6 bases). The CDR3 extends over 16 amino acids. Between the trimmed V and J ends, which lost 3 bases and 7 bases, there was a span of 22 bases. CDR1 is SGHRS, CDR2 YFSETQ, per germline. As DNA, the CDR3 is TGCGCCAGCAGCTCGAACACAGGGTTCGGGTCGGGTGGCTACACCTTC. Amino acids: CASSSNTGFGSGGYTF.

This clone came up once. The chain uses TRBV5-1 and TRBJ1-1; TRBD1 matches 9 bases. Germline lookup yields CDR1 SGHRS and CDR2 YFSETQ. The CDR3 is 14 amino acids. V dropped 5 bases and J dropped 7; count of bases not matched to a gene: 9. CDR3 protein: CASRRGQGIGEAFF. The CDR3 DNA sequence: TGCGCCAGCAGAAGGGGACAGGGTATCGGTGAAGCTTTCTTT.

The V and J genes are TRBV28 and TRBJ2-7, with D perhaps TRBD1 (7 bases). V was cut by 2 bases and J by 8 bases, with 19 bases left in between. This CDR3 is 15 amino acids long. The germline gives CDR1 MDHEN, CDR2 SYDVKM. The CDR3 DNA follows: TGTGCCAGCAGTTTAGGGGGGACAGCTTCTCGTAAGCAGTACGTC. Translated, it gives CASSLGGTASRKQYV.

On this clone: The same CDR3 arises from other DNA sequences in this sample as well. This chain uses TRBV28 with TRBJ1-1, with 7 bases fitting TRBD1. The CDR3 is 14 residues long. V gave up 7 bases and J gave up 1 base; unmatched junction bases: 6. Per the germline V gene, CDR1 is MDHEN and CDR2 is SYDVKM. CDR3 DNA: TGTGCCAGCACTCGGACAGGAGCGAACACTGAAGCTTTCTTT. Its protein product is CASTRTGANTEAFF.

J is TRBJ1-2 and V is TRBV6-5; D may be TRBD1 (6 bases). With 6 bases removed from V and 7 bases from J, the gap between germline ends came to 12 bases. The CDR3 is 12 residues long. The germline V gene encodes CDR1 MNHEY and CDR2 SVGAGI. The CDR3 DNA is TGTGCCAGCAGAACAACAGGGTTTGGCTACACCTTC. Amino acid sequence: CASRTTGFGYTF.

V usage is TRBV7-9 and J usage is TRBJ2-6, with 8 bases identical to TRBD1. There are 15 residues in the CDR3. The ends lost 5 bases at V and 4 bases at J; junction bases unmatched: 4. Germline assignment: CDR1 SEHNR and CDR2 FQNEAQ (reference sequence). CDR3 coding DNA: TGTGCCAGCAGCCCCAGGGGGCCCGGGGCCAACGTCCTGACTTTC. Encoded protein: CASSPRGPGANVLTF.